This entry concerns a single TCR beta chain. Antigen specificity is unknown. These data are taken from a study of cytomegalovirus exposure and HLA in healthy donors. General study points: Analyses of presence/absence relied on an assumption of roughly uniform sequencing depth across donors.

PCR was performed using 60 Vbeta and 13 Jbeta primers. Profiled with immunoSEQ multiplex PCR; TCRdb holds only in-frame clones, not every one. This table has 200,000 to 250,000 clones, around 80% appearing once. Trimming removed 5 bases at V and 0 bases at J, with 14 bases between. Germline V gene data show CDR1 as SEHNR and CDR2 as FQNEAQ (reference sequence). This CDR3 comprises 15 residues. The receptor comes from a woman aged 55-70 years in good health and CMV-seropositive. The gene calls are TRBV7-9 and TRBJ2-7; no clear D. Input material: PBMCs. The CDR3 region has the DNA TGTGCCAGCAGCGACGTTCGGGTACTCTCCTACGAGCAGTACTTC. This encodes CASSDVRVLSYEQYF. The whole variable domain, remainder taken from reference TRBV7-9 and TRBJ2-7, is DTGVSQNPRHKITKRGQNVTFRCDPISEHNRLYWYRQTLGQGPEFLTYFQNEAQLEKSRLLSDRFSAERPKGSFSTLEIQRTEQGDSAMYLCASSDVRVLSYEQYFGPGTRLTVT.